A selection of T cell receptor beta chains follows, all from one sample in a study of OX40 agonist ivuxolimab in advanced cancers. Clones were read by immunoSEQ multiplex PCR, and TCRdb kept only the in-frame ones, dropping some. The sample has under 90,000 clones; 84% are singletons. The input for sequencing was CD4+ or CD8+ T cells sorted from blood, taken in a trial of the OX40 agonist ivuxolimab. Every receptor here comes from an adult with an advanced solid tumor such as melanoma, head and neck, liver or kidney cancer. Each CDR3 is given with its conserved first and last residue. Fields, in order: V gene, D gene, J gene, clone size, CDR3 DNA, CDR3 protein. The D gene is left open where the match is weak. Clone size is stated in some rows and not others, as once, few, many or a class when expanded.

>TRBV7-6|NA|TRBJ1-2|NA
TGTGCCAGCAGCCGTTTGGGGGGGAACTATGGCTACACCTTC
CASSRLGGNYGYTF
>TRBV6-5|NA|TRBJ2-1|NA
TGTGCCACCGACGAAAACAATGAGCAGTTCTTC
CATDENNEQFF
>TRBV6-5|NA|TRBJ2-2|NA
TGTGCCAGCAGTTACTCGACAGGGAGGACCGGGGAGCTGTTTTTT
CASSYSTGRTGELFF
>TRBV5-1|NA|TRBJ2-1|NA
TGCGCCAGCAGCTCCTTTGGGAATGAGCAGTTCTTC
CASSSFGNEQFF
>TRBV7-3|NA|TRBJ2-3|NA
TGTGCCAGCAGCTTAGGGGGGACTCGTATTACAGATACGCAGTATTTT
CASSLGGTRITDTQYF
>TRBV7-3|TRBD2|TRBJ2-1|NA
TGTGCCAGCAGCTTAATAGGGACTAGCGGGGGGCAAAATGAGCAGTTCTTC
CASSLIGTSGGQNEQFF
>TRBV7-2|NA|TRBJ1-3|NA
TGTGCCAGCAGCTTAGTAGGAGGGGCTGGAAACACCATATATTTT
CASSLVGGAGNTIYF
>TRBV9|NA|TRBJ2-7|NA
TGTGCCAGCAGCGTAGGGTTGAGGGGGAACTACGAGCAGTACTTC
CASSVGLRGNYEQYF
>TRBV7-8|TRBD1|TRBJ2-4|NA
TGTGCCAGCAGCCGGGACAGGACTAAAAACATTCAGTACTTC
CASSRDRTKNIQYF
>TRBV4-2|NA|TRBJ2-2|once
TGTGCCAGCAGCCAAGGACTCTACACCGGGGAGCTGTTTTTT
CASSQGLYTGELFF
>TRBV7-2|NA|TRBJ2-7|NA
TGTGCCAGCAGCCTAAGCTCCTACGAGCAGTACTTC
CASSLSSYEQYF
>TRBV27|TRBD1|TRBJ2-2|NA
TGTGCCAGCGGCACTCGGACCGGGACAGGGGGAACCGGGGAGCTGTTTTTT
CASGTRTGTGGTGELFF
>TRBV7-8|NA|TRBJ1-3|NA
TGTGCCAGCAGCAACCATGGAAACACCATATATTTT
CASSNHGNTIYF
>TRBV6-1|NA|TRBJ1-1|NA
TGTGCCAGCAGTGCCGTTGCAGGGGTTGACACTGAAGCTTTCTTT
CASSAVAGVDTEAFF
>TRBV6-6|TRBD1|TRBJ1-2|NA
TGTGCCAGCCGGGGGGAGGGGGCATCCACCTTC
CASRGEGASTF
>TRBV6-1|TRBD1|TRBJ2-7|NA
TGTGCCAGCAGTGACACCGAGTGGGGGACAGCCTCCTACGAGCAGTACTTC
CASSDTEWGTASYEQYF
>TRBV6-5|NA|TRBJ2-3|NA
TGTGCCAGCCGGGTAGCGAAAACGGGCACAGATACGCAGTATTTT
CASRVAKTGTDTQYF
>TRBV5-1|TRBD1|TRBJ1-2|NA
TGCGCCAGCAGTCGACTAACAGGGGGCGCCGGTGGCTACACCTTC
CASSRLTGGAGGYTF
>TRBV11-1|TRBD1|TRBJ2-7|NA
TGTGCCAGCAGCTCCAGGGGGTCTGCCTTAAACCACGAGCAGTACTTC
CASSSRGSALNHEQYF
>TRBV27|TRBD1|TRBJ2-5|NA
TGTGCCAGCAGTTCACCACGGGGGACAGGGGGTAAAGAGACCCAGTACTTC
CASSSPRGTGGKETQYF
>TRBV6-6|TRBD2|TRBJ2-1|NA
TGTGCCAGCAGTTACTCGACTAGCGTGGGCAATGAGCAGTTCTTC
CASSYSTSVGNEQFF
>TRBV6-6|NA|TRBJ2-1|NA
TGTGCCAGCAGACTCCTAGCAGGAAGTGAGCAGTTCTTC
CASRLLAGSEQFF
>TRBV5-1|NA|TRBJ1-5|NA
TGCGCCAGCAGCTTGGGCGCAGGAGGTAGCAATCAGCCCCAGCATTTT
CASSLGAGGSNQPQHF
>TRBV6-6|TRBD1|TRBJ1-2|NA
TGTGCCAGCATCCGACAGGGTAGCGTCTATGGCTACACCTTC
CASIRQGSVYGYTF
>TRBV5-8|NA|TRBJ1-1|few
TGTGCCAGCAGCTTGGGATTGGGAACGGGAAAAGCTTTCTTT
CASSLGLGTGKAFF
>TRBV4-1|NA|TRBJ1-4|NA
TGCGCCAGCAGCCCAAGAACACAGGGTGGTGAAAAACTGTTTTTT
CASSPRTQGGEKLFF
>TRBV7-2|NA|TRBJ1-4|few
TGTGCCAGCAGCTTAGCGCGGGGGCGGTCGGACGAAAAACTGTTTTTT
CASSLARGRSDEKLFF
>TRBV6-1|TRBD1|TRBJ2-7|few
TGTGCCAGCACAGGGGGCAGTCCCTACGAGCAGTACTTC
CASTGGSPYEQYF
>TRBV5-3|NA|TRBJ1-1|once
TGTGCCAGAAGCTTGGATACTGGGAACACTGAAGCTTTCTTT
CARSLDTGNTEAFF
>TRBV19|NA|TRBJ2-2|NA
TGTGCCAGTAGAACACCCTACACCCTTGGGAGCACCGGGGAGCTGTTTTTT
CASRTPYTLGSTGELFF
>TRBV20-1|NA|TRBJ2-5|NA
TGCAGTGCTACTGGGGAGACCCAGTACTTC
CSATGETQYF
>TRBV6-5|NA|TRBJ1-2|NA
TGTGCCAGCAGTTACATCGGTGGCTACACCTTC
CASSYIGGYTF
>TRBV28|NA|TRBJ1-4|NA
TGTGCCAGCAGTCCGGCGGTTCGTCGAACACGGGGACTTAATGAAAAACTGTTTTTT
CASSPAVRRTRGLNEKLFF
>TRBV7-2|NA|TRBJ1-4|NA
TGTGCCAGCAGCTTAGGACCGGCGGAAAAACTGTTTTTT
CASSLGPAEKLFF
>TRBV28|TRBD1|TRBJ1-1|few
TGTGCCAGCAGTCCCGAGACAGGGACATACACTGAAGCTTTCTTT
CASSPETGTYTEAFF
>TRBV28|TRBD1|TRBJ2-7|NA
TGTGCCAGCAGTACACAGGGGGGCTACGAGCAGTACTTC
CASSTQGGYEQYF
>TRBV5-6|NA|TRBJ2-3|NA
TGTGCCAGCAGCCCCTCAGGGGCAGATACGCAGTATTTT
CASSPSGADTQYF
>TRBV4-3|TRBD1|TRBJ2-3|NA
TGCGCCAGCAGCCTGCACGGAGAAGGGGGCAAGTATTTT
CASSLHGEGGKYF
>TRBV28|TRBD2|TRBJ2-5|NA
TGTGCCAGCAGCCCTAGCGGGGGTTGGGAGACCCAGTACTTC
CASSPSGGWETQYF
>TRBV6-1|TRBD1|TRBJ1-3|once
TGTGCCAGCAACCCGGGACAGGGTCGCTACACCATATATTTT
CASNPGQGRYTIYF
>TRBV6-1|NA|TRBJ2-7|NA
TGTGCCATTAAGGGGTGGGCAGGAAGGCACGAGCAGTACTTC
CAIKGWAGRHEQYF
>TRBV19|NA|TRBJ1-5|few
TGTGCCAGTAGTATAATTAATAAAATGCCCCAGCATTTT
CASSIINKMPQHF
>TRBV30|NA|TRBJ1-4|NA
TGTGCCTGGAGTCGTAACAGGGCGGTTAATGAAAAACTGTTTTTT
CAWSRNRAVNEKLFF
>TRBV18|NA|TRBJ1-3|NA
TGTGCCAGCTCACCAAAGGAAACCACCGGCTCTGGAAACACCATATATTTT
CASSPKETTGSGNTIYF
>TRBV29-1|NA|TRBJ2-3|few
TGCAGCGCGTTGATTGAGGTCCGGCCAGATACGCAGTATTTT
CSALIEVRPDTQYF
>TRBV19|NA|TRBJ1-4|NA
TGTGCCAGTAGCCCCGGGGGGTCTGGTGAAAAACTGTTTTTT
CASSPGGSGEKLFF
>TRBV7-2|TRBD2|TRBJ2-7|NA
TGTGCCAGCAGCTTATATTATAGCGGGGGGCCGAGCTCCTACGAGCAGTACTTC
CASSLYYSGGPSSYEQYF
>TRBV11-2|TRBD1|TRBJ1-1|few
TGTGCCAGCAGCTTAGATACCCACAGGGGGCGAAGTACCGTCACTGAAGCTTTCTTT
CASSLDTHRGRSTVTEAFF